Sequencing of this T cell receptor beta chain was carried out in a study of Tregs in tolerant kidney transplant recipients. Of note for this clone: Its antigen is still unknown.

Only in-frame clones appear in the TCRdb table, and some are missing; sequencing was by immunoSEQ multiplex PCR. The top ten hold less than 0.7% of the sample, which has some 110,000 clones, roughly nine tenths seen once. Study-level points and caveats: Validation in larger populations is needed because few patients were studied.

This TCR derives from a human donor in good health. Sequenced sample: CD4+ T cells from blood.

DNA of the CDR3: TGTGCTAGTGGTTTCGGGGCACCCTACAATGAGCAGTTCTTC. Protein sequence: CASGFGAPYNEQFF. J is TRBJ2-1 and V is TRBV12-5; D is possibly TRBD1 or TRBD2 (5 bases each). V lost 3 bases to trimming and J lost 2 bases, with 8 bases between them. The germline V gene encodes CDR1 LGHNT and CDR2 FRNRAP. This CDR3 region has 14 residues.